The present entry profiles one T cell receptor beta chain with its context. As processed by the authors: Nucleated cell counts were estimated from reference gene primer amplification. The method was immunoSEQ multiplex PCR; TCRdb's version includes in-frame clones alone and lacks a portion of them. Clonal size and the V and J genes are those of that table, whereas D and trimming came from the DNA. The sample consists of about 120,000 clones, roughly 84% of them appearing once. These data originate in a study of blood T cell repertoires in COVID-19. For the study at large: COVID-19 samples collected from the United States, Italy and Spain covered acute and convalescent phases. PBMCs, B-cell-depleted T cells, or T cells provided the cDNA or gDNA that made up the material.

Germline V gene sequence: CDR1 SGDLS, CDR2 YYNGEE. The CDR3 runs 13 residues. Trimming removed 7 bases from V and 3 bases from J, with 14 bases in between. The chain recombines TRBV9 with TRBJ2-7, with a possible D match to TRBD1 (7 bases). The sample consisted of peripheral blood. The sequence came from a man aged 55 to 70 with acute or convalescent COVID-19. The CDR3 reads CASGAGQSYEQYF. The CDR3 DNA is TGTGCCAGCGGGGCGGGACAGAGCTACGAGCAGTACTTC.